This entry features one T cell receptor beta chain sequence. The antigen is undetermined. The data are from a study of cytomegalovirus exposure and HLA in healthy donors. Across the study: Around 85 million unique TCR sequences came from HLA-typed donors in an early release. Points from the study as a whole: In an earlier analysis, about 87% or about 30%: the productive usage of most TCR beta V segments.

V lost 4 bases and J lost 5; bases outside the gene matches: 3. In germline, CDR1 is KGHSH, CDR2 LQKENI. This CDR3 is built from 14 residues. PCR primers comprised 60 Vbeta and 13 Jbeta primers. Original methodology: In a later analysis, tens of millions of unique TCR beta chains included roughly 11 million shared by two or more donors. The protocol was immunoSEQ multiplex PCR, while the TCRdb copy is restricted to in-frame clones and leaves out a portion. The V and J calls and clone size are taken from that table; D and trimming were inferred from the DNA. This sample carries about 130,000 clones, approximately 80% of them seen once, and the ten largest clones take less than 1.5%.

The TCR comes from a girl between 2 and 10 years old in good health and CMV-seronegative. Material: PBMCs. The chain has TRBV18 and TRBJ2-1; 9 bases are a match to TRBD1. The CDR3 nucleotides are TGTGCCAGCTCACGGGACAGGGATGACAATGAGCAGTTCTTC. Amino acid sequence: CASSRDRDDNEQFF.